These 18 T cell receptor beta chains share one sample of origin, sequenced in a study of cytomegalovirus exposure and HLA in healthy donors. Use of 60 Vbeta and 13 Jbeta primers characterized the PCR. Using immunoSEQ multiplex PCR, the repertoire was profiled, and TCRdb retains in-frame clones only, with some absent. This sample lists around 45,000 clones; its ten largest clones have about a sixth. Sequenced sample: PBMCs. These receptors were collected from a male donor in good health and CMV-seronegative.

The chain employs TRBV6-1 and TRBJ1-2; 9 nucleotides align to TRBD1. V shed 5 bases and J 4 bases; nucleotides not matched to a gene: 8. The length of the CDR3 is 15 residues. Looked up from germline, CDR1 is MNHNS and CDR2 is SASEGT. In nucleotides, the CDR3 is TGTGCCAGCAGTCTATGGACAGGGGCGGGCTATGGCTACACCTTC. It yields the protein CASSLWTGAGYGYTF.

The V call is TRBV4-3, the J call TRBJ1-5; D call uncertain. The CDR3 is made up of 18 amino acids. Germline V gene data show CDR1 as LGHNA and CDR2 as YSLEER. The germline V and J ends were trimmed by 0 bases and 0 bases, with 15 bases remaining between them. The CDR3 reads CASSQDPPVSYSNQPQHF. Written as DNA, the CDR3 is TGCGCCAGCAGCCAAGATCCCCCGGTGTCTTATAGCAATCAGCCCCAGCATTTT.

This sequence joins TRBV27 and TRBJ1-2; D might be TRBD1 (5 bases). Germline V gene lookup returns CDR1 MNHEY and CDR2 SMNVEV (reference sequence). Trimming cost V 3 bases and J 4 bases, with 12 bases left between them. This CDR3 is 14 amino acids long. Written as DNA, the CDR3 is TGTGCCAGCAGTTTTAGGGGCACCCGCTATGGCTACACCTTC. Amino acid sequence: CASSFRGTRYGYTF.

The chain joins TRBV14 to TRBJ2-7, with 9 bases aligning to TRBD1. CDR3 length equals 15 residues. The V gene's germline CDR1 is SGHDN and CDR2 FVKESK. V shed 2 bases and J 4 bases; nucleotides not matched to a gene: 6. CDR3: CASSQIGTGPYEQYF. CDR3 in DNA: TGTGCCAGCAGCCAAATTGGGACAGGGCCGTACGAGCAGTACTTC.

The chain uses TRBV5-1 and TRBJ1-2, with D perhaps matching TRBD1 (5 bases). The V gene's germline CDR1 is SGHRS and CDR2 YFSETQ. This CDR3 has 15 residues. V was clipped by 1 base and J by 2 bases, with 12 bases between them. CDR3 sequence: CASSLTFDSNYGYTF. The CDR3 DNA reads TGCGCCAGCAGCTTGACGTTTGACAGCAACTATGGCTACACCTTC.

The V call is TRBV7-9, the J call TRBJ1-1, with D possibly TRBD1 on 5 matching bases. CDR1 is SEHNR and CDR2 is FQNEAQ in the germline V gene (reference sequence). The V and J ends lost 5 bases and 5 bases respectively, with 15 bases between them. This CDR3 comprises 14 residues. CDR3 amino acids: CASSPLTRGTEAFF. CDR3 bases: TGTGCCAGCAGCCCCTTGACCCGGGGGACTGAAGCTTTCTTT.

V is TRBV7-2 and J is TRBJ1-2; D remains unclear. CDR1 is SGHTA, CDR2 FQGNSA, per germline. V was pared by 5 bases and J by 5 bases, with 12 bases between. This CDR3 comprises 13 residues. The CDR3 coding sequence is TGTGCCAGCAGCCCAGGTCCTCTGTATGGCTACACCTTC. Amino acid sequence: CASSPGPLYGYTF.

This rearrangement joins TRBV4-2 to TRBJ2-5; unclear D gene. The CDR3 has 14 residues. Germline CDR1 reads LGHNA; CDR2 reads YNFKEQ. V was shortened by 0 bases and J by 4 bases, with 9 bases between the two germline ends. CDR3 loop: CASSQDMLGETQYF. As DNA, the CDR3 is TGTGCCAGCAGCCAAGATATGCTAGGAGAGACCCAGTACTTC.

The chain uses TRBV25-1 and TRBJ2-7, with D perhaps matching TRBD1 (6 bases). V shed 6 bases and J shed 2 bases, with 14 bases lying between them. This CDR3 is built from 14 residues. Looked up from germline, CDR1 is MGHDK and CDR2 is SYGVNS. This CDR3 reads CASRDEAGAYEQYF. The CDR3 DNA follows: TGTGCCAGCAGGGACGAGGCAGGGGCCTACGAGCAGTACTTC.

The chain uses TRBV5-1 and TRBJ2-7; possibly TRBD1 for D (5 bases). The germline V and J ends were trimmed by 0 bases and 1 base, with 8 bases remaining between them. The CDR3 loop spans 14 amino acids. CDR1 and CDR2 from the germline V gene are SGHRS and YFSETQ. CDR3 sequence: CASSLGQMSYEQYF. The CDR3 DNA reads as TGCGCCAGCAGCTTGGGACAGATGTCCTACGAGCAGTACTTC. Using reference TRBV5-1 and TRBJ2-7 for the parts outside the CDR3, the full variable domain is KAGVTQTPRYLIKTRGQQVTLSCSPISGHRSVSWYQQTPGQGLQFLFEYFSETQRNKGNFPGRFSGRQFSNSRSEMNVSTLELGDSALYLCASSLGQMSYEQYFGPGTRLTVT.

V and J are TRBV7-9 and TRBJ2-1; possibly TRBD2 for D (6 bases). The CDR3 length is 16 residues. The V end lost 0 bases, the J end lost 1 base, and 10 bases lay between the germline ends. Germline values: CDR1 SEHNR, CDR2 FQNEAQ (reference sequence). This chain's CDR3 is CASSLALTRSYNEQFF. The CDR3 bases are TGTGCCAGCAGCTTAGCGCTGACTAGGTCCTACAATGAGCAGTTCTTC.

The chain carries TRBV10-3 and TRBJ1-5; 10 bases are a match to TRBD1. Germline V CDR1 and CDR2: ENHRY, SYGVKD. This CDR3 region has 15 residues. The CDR3 protein is CAIAWDRGFNQPQHF. CDR3 in DNA: TGTGCGATCGCCTGGGACAGGGGTTTCAATCAGCCCCAGCATTTT.

This sequence joins TRBV13 and TRBJ1-2; weak D call: TRBD1 (6 bases). Germline CDR1 is PRHDT and CDR2 is FYEKMQ (reference sequence). The CDR3 is 15 residues long. V lost 5 bases, J lost 9 bases, and 22 bases lay in between. CDR3 region: CASSQWGDRLSSYTF. The DNA for the CDR3 is TGTGCCAGCAGCCAATGGGGTGACAGGCTTAGTAGCTACACCTTC. Using reference TRBV13 and TRBJ1-2 for the parts outside the CDR3, the full variable domain is AAGVIQSPRHLIKEKRETATLKCYPIPRHDTVYWYQQGPGQDPQFLISFYEKMQSDKGSIPDRFSAQQFSDYHSELNMSSLELGDSALYFCASSQWGDRLSSYTFGSGTRLTVV.

The rearrangement links TRBV14 to TRBJ2-7; TRBD2 might be the D (6 bases). V lost 0 bases to trimming and J lost 9 bases, with 9 bases between them. The CDR3 is 12 residues long. Germline loops: CDR1 SGHDN, CDR2 FVKESK. The CDR3 spells CASSQEGGWQYF. The CDR3, as DNA: TGTGCCAGCAGCCAAGAGGGGGGATGGCAGTACTTC.

The chain combines TRBV5-1 with TRBJ2-5; 8 bases fit TRBD1. This CDR3 is 16 amino acids long. The junction had 7 bases not matched to a gene; V was cut back by 0 bases and J by 3 bases. In germline, CDR1 is SGHRS, CDR2 YFSETQ. As DNA, the CDR3 is TGCGCCAGCAGCTTGGGGGCAGGGGGCGCGGAAGAGACCCAGTACTTC. It is translated as CASSLGAGGAEETQYF.

This chain connects TRBV14 to TRBJ1-2; TRBD1 matches 7 bases. The germline V gene encodes CDR1 SGHDN and CDR2 FVKESK. V lost 4 bases to trimming and J lost 7 bases; unmatched junction nucleotides: 3. The CDR3 has 12 amino acids. DNA of the CDR3: TGTGCCAGCAGCCCGACAGGGAGTGGCTACACCTTC. It is translated as CASSPTGSGYTF.

J is TRBJ2-3 and V is TRBV7-6; TRBD1 aligns across 8 bases. The junction had 18 bases not matched to a gene; V was cut back by 5 bases and J by 2 bases. Germline CDR1 reads SGHVS; CDR2 reads FNYEAQ. The CDR3 extends over 19 amino acids. The CDR3 is CASSDTGGRRGPDTDTQYF. CDR3 nucleotides: TGTGCCAGCAGCGATACAGGGGGGAGGAGGGGGCCCGACACAGATACGCAGTATTTT.

The chain couples TRBV5-1 to TRBJ1-6; D perhaps matches TRBD1 (5 bases). There are 13 residues in the CDR3. Germline CDR1 SGHRS, CDR2 YFSETQ. Trimming stripped 5 bases from V and 6 bases from J, with 9 bases between. CDR3 protein: CASRRQLNSPLHF. CDR3 in DNA: TGCGCCAGCAGGCGACAGCTTAATTCACCCCTCCACTTT.